This T cell receptor (beta chain) was profiled in a study of T cell repertoires in aging, cancer and after chemotherapy. Findings and limits, study-wide: Across the chemotherapy interval, each cancer cohort showed higher median generation probability, suggesting thymic rebound.

TCR beta rearrangements were amplified from peripheral blood genomic DNA. Multiplex touch-down PCR with TRB-A/B primers amplified rearranged V-D-J TRB sequences. One entry per CDR3 protein, called by TCRdb with MiXCR from the multiplex PCR reads. This sample yields over 8,500 distinct CDR3 sequences, of which around a quarter are seen a single time; approximately 2.4% belongs to the top ten. For this clonotype: As yet, its antigen is unknown.

The source material was blood. The receptor comes from a human donor in good health.

CDR3 amino acids: CASSPPPVHEQYF. The CDR3 nucleotides read TGTGCCAGCAGCCCCCCCCCGGTCCACGAGCAGTACTTC. J is TRBJ2-7 and V is TRBV7-2; D gene uncertain. Trimming removed 5 bases from V and 5 bases from J, with 13 bases in between. CDR3 length: 13 residues. Germline values: CDR1 SGHTA, CDR2 FQGNSA.